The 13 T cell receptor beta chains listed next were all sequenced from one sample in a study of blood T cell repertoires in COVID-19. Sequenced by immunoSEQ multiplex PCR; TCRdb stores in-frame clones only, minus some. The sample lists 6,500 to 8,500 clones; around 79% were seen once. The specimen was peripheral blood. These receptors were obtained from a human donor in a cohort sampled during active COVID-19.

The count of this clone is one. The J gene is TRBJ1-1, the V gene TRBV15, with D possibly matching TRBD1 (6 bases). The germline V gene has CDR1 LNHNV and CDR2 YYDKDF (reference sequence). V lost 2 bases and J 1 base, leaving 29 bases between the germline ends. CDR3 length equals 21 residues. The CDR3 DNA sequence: TGTGCCACCAGCAGAACCTTACTGGACAGCAAACCCTCTGGTGGGAACACTGAAGCTTTCTTT. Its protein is CATSRTLLDSKPSGGNTEAFF.

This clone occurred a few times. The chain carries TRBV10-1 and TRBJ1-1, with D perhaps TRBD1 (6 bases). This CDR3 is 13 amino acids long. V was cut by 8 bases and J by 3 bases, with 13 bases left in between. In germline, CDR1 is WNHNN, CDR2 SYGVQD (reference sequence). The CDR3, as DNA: TGCGCCAGCCGATACAGGGCGGACACTGAAGCTTTCTTT. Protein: CASRYRADTEAFF.

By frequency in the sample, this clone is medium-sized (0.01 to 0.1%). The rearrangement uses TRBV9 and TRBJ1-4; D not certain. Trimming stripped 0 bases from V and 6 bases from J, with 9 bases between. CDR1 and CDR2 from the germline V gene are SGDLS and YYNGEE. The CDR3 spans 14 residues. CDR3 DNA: TGTGCCAGCAGCGTAGGGGCCAAACATGAAAAACTGTTTTTT. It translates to CASSVGAKHEKLFF.

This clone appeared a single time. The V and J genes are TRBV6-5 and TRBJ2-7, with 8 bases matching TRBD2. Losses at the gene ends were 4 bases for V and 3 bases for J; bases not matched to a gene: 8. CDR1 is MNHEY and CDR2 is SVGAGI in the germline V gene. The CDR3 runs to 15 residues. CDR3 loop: CASSSGGAHLYEQYF. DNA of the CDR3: TGTGCCAGCAGTTCGGGGGGGGCCCACCTCTACGAGCAGTACTTC.

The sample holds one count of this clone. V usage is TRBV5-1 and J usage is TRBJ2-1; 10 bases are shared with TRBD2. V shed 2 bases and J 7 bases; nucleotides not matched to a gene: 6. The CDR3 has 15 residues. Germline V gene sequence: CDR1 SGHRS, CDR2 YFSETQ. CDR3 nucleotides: TGCGCCAGCAGCTTCCCTACGACTAGCGGGAATGAGCAGTTCTTC. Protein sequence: CASSFPTTSGNEQFF.

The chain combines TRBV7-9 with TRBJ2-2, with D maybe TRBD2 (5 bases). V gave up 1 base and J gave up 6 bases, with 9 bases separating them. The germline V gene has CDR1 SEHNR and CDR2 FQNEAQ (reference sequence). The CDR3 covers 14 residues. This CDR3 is CASSLGGSAGELFF. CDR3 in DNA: TGTGCCAGCAGCTTAGGTGGGAGCGCCGGGGAGCTGTTTTTT.

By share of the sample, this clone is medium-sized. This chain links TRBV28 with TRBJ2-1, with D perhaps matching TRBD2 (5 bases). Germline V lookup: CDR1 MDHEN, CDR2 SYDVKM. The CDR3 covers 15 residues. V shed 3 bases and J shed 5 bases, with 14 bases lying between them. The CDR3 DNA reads TGTGCCAGCAGTTTTAGCCGAGGGCGAAACAATGAGCAGTTCTTC. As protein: CASSFSRGRNNEQFF.

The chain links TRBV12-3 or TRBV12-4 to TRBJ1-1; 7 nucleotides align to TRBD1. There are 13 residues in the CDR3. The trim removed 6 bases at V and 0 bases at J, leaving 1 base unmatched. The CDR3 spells CASRGTVNTEAFF. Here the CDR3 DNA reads TGTGCCAGCAGGGGGACAGTGAACACTGAAGCTTTCTTT.

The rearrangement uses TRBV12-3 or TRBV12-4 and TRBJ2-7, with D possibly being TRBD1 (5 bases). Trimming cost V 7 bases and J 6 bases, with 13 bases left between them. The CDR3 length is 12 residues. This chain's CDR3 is CASIKQDSEQYF. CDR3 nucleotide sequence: TGTGCCAGCATTAAACAGGATTCCGAGCAGTACTTC.

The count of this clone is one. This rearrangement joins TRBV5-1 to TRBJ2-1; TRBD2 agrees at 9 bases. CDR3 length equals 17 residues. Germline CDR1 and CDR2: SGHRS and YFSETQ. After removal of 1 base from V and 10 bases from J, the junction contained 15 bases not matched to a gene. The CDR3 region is CASSLYESGRIGGEQFF. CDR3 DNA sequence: TGCGCCAGCAGCTTGTACGAAAGCGGGAGGATTGGGGGCGAGCAGTTCTTC.

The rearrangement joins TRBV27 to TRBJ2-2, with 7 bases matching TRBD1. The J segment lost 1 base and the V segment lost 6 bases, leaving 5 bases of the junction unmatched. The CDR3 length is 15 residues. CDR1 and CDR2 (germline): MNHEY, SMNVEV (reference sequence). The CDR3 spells CASSHGQVNTGELFF. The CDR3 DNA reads TGTGCCAGCAGCCATGGACAGGTGAACACCGGGGAGCTGTTTTTT.

This chain's CDR3 is CASNRQGRWVQFF. In nucleotides, the CDR3 is TGTGCCAGTAATCGACAGGGCCGCTGGGTGCAGTTCTTC. The chain links TRBV25-1 to TRBJ2-1; 7 bases are a match to TRBD1. V lost 9 bases to trimming and J lost 12 bases; unmatched junction nucleotides: 14. The germline gives CDR1 MGHDK, CDR2 SYGVNS. The CDR3 sequence is 13 residues long.

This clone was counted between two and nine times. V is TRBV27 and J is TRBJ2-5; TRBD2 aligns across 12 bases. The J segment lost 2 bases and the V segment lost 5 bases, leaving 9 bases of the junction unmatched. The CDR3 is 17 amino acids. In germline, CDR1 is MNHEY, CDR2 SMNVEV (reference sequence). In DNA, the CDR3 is TGTGCCAGCAGTCCCTGGACTAGCGGGAACCAGCAAGAGACCCAGTACTTC. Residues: CASSPWTSGNQQETQYF.